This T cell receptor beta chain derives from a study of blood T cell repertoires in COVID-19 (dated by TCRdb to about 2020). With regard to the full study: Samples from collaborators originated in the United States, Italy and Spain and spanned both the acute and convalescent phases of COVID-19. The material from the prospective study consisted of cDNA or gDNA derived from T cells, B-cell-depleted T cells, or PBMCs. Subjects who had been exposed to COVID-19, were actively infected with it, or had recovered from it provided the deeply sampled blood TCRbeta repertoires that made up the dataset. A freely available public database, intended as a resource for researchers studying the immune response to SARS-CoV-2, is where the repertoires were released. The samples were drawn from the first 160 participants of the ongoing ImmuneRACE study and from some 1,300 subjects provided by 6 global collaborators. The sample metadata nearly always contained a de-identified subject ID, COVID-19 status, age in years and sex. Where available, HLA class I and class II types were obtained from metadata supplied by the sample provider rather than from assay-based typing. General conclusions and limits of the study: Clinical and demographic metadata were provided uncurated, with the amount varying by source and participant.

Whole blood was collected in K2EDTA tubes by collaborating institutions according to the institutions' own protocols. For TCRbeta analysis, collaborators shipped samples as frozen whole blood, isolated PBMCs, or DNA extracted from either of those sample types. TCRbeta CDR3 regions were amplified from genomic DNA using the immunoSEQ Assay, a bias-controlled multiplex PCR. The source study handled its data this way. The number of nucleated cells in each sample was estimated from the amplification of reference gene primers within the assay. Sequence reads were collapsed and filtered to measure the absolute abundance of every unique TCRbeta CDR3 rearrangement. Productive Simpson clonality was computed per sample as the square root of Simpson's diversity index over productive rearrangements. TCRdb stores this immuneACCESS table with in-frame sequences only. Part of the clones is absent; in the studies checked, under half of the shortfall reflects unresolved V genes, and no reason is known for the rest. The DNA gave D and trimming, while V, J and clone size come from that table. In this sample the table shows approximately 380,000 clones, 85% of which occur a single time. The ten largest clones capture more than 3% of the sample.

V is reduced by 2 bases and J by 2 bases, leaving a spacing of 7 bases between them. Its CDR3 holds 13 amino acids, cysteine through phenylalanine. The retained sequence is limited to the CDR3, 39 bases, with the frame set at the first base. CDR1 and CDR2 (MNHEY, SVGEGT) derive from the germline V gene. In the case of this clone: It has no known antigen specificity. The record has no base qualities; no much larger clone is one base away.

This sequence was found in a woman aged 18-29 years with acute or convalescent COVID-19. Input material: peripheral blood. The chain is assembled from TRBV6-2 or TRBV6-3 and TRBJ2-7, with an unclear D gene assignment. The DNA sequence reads TGTGCCAGCAGTTACGGGCCCACCTACGAGCAGTACTTC. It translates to CASSYGPTYEQYF.